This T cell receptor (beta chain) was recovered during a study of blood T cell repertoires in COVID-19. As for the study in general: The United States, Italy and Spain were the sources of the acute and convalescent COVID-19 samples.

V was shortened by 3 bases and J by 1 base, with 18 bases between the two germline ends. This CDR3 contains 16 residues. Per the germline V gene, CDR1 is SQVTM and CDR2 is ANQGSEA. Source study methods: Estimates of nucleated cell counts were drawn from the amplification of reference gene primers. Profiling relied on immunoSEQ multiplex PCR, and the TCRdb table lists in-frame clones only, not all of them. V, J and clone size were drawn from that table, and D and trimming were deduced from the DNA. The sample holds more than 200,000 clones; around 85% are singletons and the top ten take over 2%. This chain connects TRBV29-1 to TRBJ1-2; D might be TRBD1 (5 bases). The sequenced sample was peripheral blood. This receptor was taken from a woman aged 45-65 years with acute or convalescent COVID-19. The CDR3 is CSVESRQGNINYGYTF. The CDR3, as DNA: TGCAGCGTTGAGTCTCGGCAGGGAAATATTAACTATGGCTACACCTTC.